The entry that follows covers one T cell receptor (beta chain) sequence. Specified treatment: roughly 19 received Ad26.COV2.S at low or high dose, single or two shots; a few received placebo; per-sample allocation not given. Sampling was performed 63 days after the first vaccine or placebo injection. This entry belongs to a study of Ad26.COV2.S vaccination and SARS-CoV-2 variants. Across the study: In the study, Ad26.COV2.S was injected intramuscularly once, or twice 56 days apart.

Method: immunoSEQ multiplex PCR; TCRdb's copy keeps in-frame clones and lacks some. In the table there are about 400,000 clones, 83% of which are singletons. The receptor was isolated from a person between 18 and 59 years old who received the Ad26.COV2.S COVID-19 vaccine or a placebo. The sequenced sample was peripheral blood, obtained in a trial of Ad26.COV2.S vaccine versus placebo.

CDR3 region: CASSNPWTEAFF. Written as DNA, the CDR3 is TGTGCCAGCAGCAATCCATGGACAGAAGCTTTCTTT. The rearrangement joins TRBV3-1 (or the pseudogene TRBV3-2) to TRBJ1-1; TRBD1 is a possible D gene (5 bases). Germline CDR1 and CDR2: LGHDT and YNNKEL (reference sequence). V shed 5 bases and J shed 8 bases, with 12 bases lying between them. The CDR3 length is 12 residues.